This is a list of T cell receptor beta chains from one sample in a study of blood T cell repertoires in COVID-19. The table came from immunoSEQ multiplex PCR; TCRdb's copy has only in-frame clones and leaves some out. The data contain approximately 140,000 clones, about nine tenths of them seen just once; the ten biggest clones take up more than 9%. Material: peripheral blood. The receptors derive from a man aged 50 to 60 with active or convalescent COVID-19. Each CDR3 is given with its conserved first and last residue. Fields, in order: D gene, V gene, clone size, J gene, CDR3 DNA, CDR3 protein. A D gene is named only where the DNA matches it firmly. The size of a clone is reported for some rows only, either as once, few or many, or as a class for expanded clones.

>TRBD1|TRBV14|-|TRBJ2-7
TGTGCCAGCAGCGAGCACAGGGGAGCCTACGAGCAGTACTTC
CASSEHRGAYEQYF
>-|TRBV6-5|-|TRBJ2-6
TGTGCCAGCAGTTACTCGAGGCTTCCTGGGGCCAACGTCCTGACTTTC
CASSYSRLPGANVLTF
>TRBD1|TRBV6-4|-|TRBJ1-6
TGTGCCAGCAGTGGCAGTGGGGACAGCAATTCACCCCTCCACTTT
CASSGSGDSNSPLHF
>TRBD2|TRBV28|-|TRBJ2-4
TGTGCCAGCAGCCTAGGGACTAGCGGAAAGAACACTAAAAACATTCAGTACTTC
CASSLGTSGKNTKNIQYF
>-|TRBV4-1|-|TRBJ2-7
TGCGCCAGCAGCTATGTGGGGACTGACTCCTACGAGCAGTACTTC
CASSYVGTDSYEQYF
>-|TRBV3-1/TRBV3-2|-|TRBJ2-1
TGTGCCAGCAGCCAGGGGGGTTCCGCGGTCAATGAGCAGTTCTTC
CASSQGGSAVNEQFF
>-|TRBV19|-|TRBJ2-2
TGTGCCAGTACCCTAGGCGGAGGGGTGAACACCGGGGAGCTGTTTTTT
CASTLGGGVNTGELFF
>TRBD1|TRBV10-3|few|TRBJ2-7
TGTGCCATCAGTGGAATGGGGACAGGGATGACCTACGAGCAGTACTTC
CAISGMGTGMTYEQYF
>TRBD1|TRBV7-9|-|TRBJ2-2
TGTGCCAGCAGCCCACGACAGGGGGTAAAGACCGGGGAGCTGTTTTTT
CASSPRQGVKTGELFF
>-|TRBV10-3|-|TRBJ2-7
TGTGCCATCAGTGAGGGACGGCGGAATGAGGCGGGCGAGCAGTACTTC
CAISEGRRNEAGEQYF
>TRBD2|TRBV4-1|-|TRBJ2-2
TGCGCCAGCAGCCGCACCCCGGGGGGGGTGGCCGGGGAGCTGTTTTTT
CASSRTPGGVAGELFF
>-|TRBV2|-|TRBJ1-4
TGTGCCAGCAAGATGAGACAGACACCAGGGCTGGAACTGTTTTTT
CASKMRQTPGLELFF
>-|TRBV27|-|TRBJ1-6
TGTGCCAGCAGTTTTAGTGGGGGCGGTTCACCCCTCCACTTT
CASSFSGGGSPLHF
>-|TRBV4-3|-|TRBJ1-1
TGCGCCAGCAGCCCCGCCTGGAGGGTCGAAGCTTTCTTT
CASSPAWRVEAFF
>TRBD1|TRBV6-5|-|TRBJ2-7
TGTGCCAGCAGTACGGACAGGGGGGCAGGGAACGAGCAGTACTTC
CASSTDRGAGNEQYF
>-|TRBV19|-|TRBJ2-2
TGTGCCAGTACGGCGGGGCCGAACACCGGGGAGCTGTTTTTT
CASTAGPNTGELFF
>-|TRBV5-5|-|TRBJ2-5
TGTGCCAGCAGCTTGTTAGGAGACCAAGAGACCCAGTACTTC
CASSLLGDQETQYF
>-|TRBV11-3|-|TRBJ2-5
TGTGCCAGCAGCGCCGGGACAAACCAAGAGACCCAGTACTTC
CASSAGTNQETQYF
>-|TRBV7-9|-|TRBJ1-2
TGTGCCAGCAGCCTACCGACGGGGAACTATGGCTACACCTTC
CASSLPTGNYGYTF
>-|TRBV6-6|once|TRBJ2-1
TGTGCCAGCAGCAAGGCGGGGAATGAGCAGTTCTTC
CASSKAGNEQFF